This T cell receptor beta chain was recovered during a study of T cell changes during pregnancy in multiple sclerosis (dated by TCRdb to between 2017 and 2020). Background for the entire study: The study examined how the T cell repertoire changed over the course of pregnancy in women with multiple sclerosis.

About this clone: No cognate antigen has been identified for it. There are no base qualities to consult, and no much larger clone falls within one base.

Reading from cysteine to phenylalanine, the CDR3 counts 16 amino acids. Only the CDR3 region is kept as DNA, spanning 48 bases read in frame from base 1. Trimming removed 5 bases from V and 1 base from J, leaving 18 bases between the germline ends. Via the germline V gene, CDR1 is SGHVS and CDR2 FNYEAQ. To prepare the library, the immunoSEQ multiplex PCR assay was applied. The source is immuneACCESS, and TCRdb retained only in-frame sequences with V and J called. Part of the clones is not carried over; for the studies checked, unresolved V genes explain less than half of this, and the remainder is unexplained. In this sample the table shows approximately 100,000 clones, approximately 90% of which occur a single time. In total, the top ten clones hold around 1.2% of the sample.

Recombination joined TRBV7-6 with TRBJ2-7, with no reliable assignment of the D segment. This specimen consisted of peripheral blood, obtained in the second trimester of pregnancy. This clonotype was sampled from a female donor with multiple sclerosis, enrolled in a pregnancy study. CDR3 sequence: CASSDLEMAASYEQYF. The sequenced DNA is TGTGCCAGCAGCGACCTAGAAATGGCAGCGTCCTACGAGCAGTACTTC.